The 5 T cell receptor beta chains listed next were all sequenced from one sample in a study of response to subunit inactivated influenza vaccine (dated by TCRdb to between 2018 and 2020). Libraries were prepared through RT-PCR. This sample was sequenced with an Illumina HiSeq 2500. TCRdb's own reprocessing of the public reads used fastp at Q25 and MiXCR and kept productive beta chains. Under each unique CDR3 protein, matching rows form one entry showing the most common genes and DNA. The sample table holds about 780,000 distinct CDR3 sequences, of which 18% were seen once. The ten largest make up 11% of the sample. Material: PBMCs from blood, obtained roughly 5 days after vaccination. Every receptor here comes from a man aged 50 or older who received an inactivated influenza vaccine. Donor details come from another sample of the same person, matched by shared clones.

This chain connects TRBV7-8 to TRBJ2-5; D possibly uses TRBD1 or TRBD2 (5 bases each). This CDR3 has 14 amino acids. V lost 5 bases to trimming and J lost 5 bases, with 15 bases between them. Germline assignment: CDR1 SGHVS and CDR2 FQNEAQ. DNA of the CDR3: TGTGCCAGCAGCCGGGACGAACCCGGGGAGACCCAGTACTTC. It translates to CASSRDEPGETQYF.

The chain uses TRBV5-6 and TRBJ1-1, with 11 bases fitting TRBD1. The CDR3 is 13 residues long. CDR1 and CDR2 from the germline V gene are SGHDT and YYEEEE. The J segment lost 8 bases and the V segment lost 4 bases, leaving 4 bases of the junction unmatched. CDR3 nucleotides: TGTGCCAGCAGCCGGGACAGGGGGTTAGAAGCTTTCTTT. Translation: CASSRDRGLEAFF.

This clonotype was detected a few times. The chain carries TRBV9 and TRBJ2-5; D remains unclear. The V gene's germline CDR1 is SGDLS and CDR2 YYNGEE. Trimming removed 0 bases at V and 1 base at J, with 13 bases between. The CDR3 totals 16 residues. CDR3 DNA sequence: TGTGCCAGCAGCGTAGAAGCAGCCTTACTCCAAGAGACCCAGTACTTC. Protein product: CASSVEAALLQETQYF.

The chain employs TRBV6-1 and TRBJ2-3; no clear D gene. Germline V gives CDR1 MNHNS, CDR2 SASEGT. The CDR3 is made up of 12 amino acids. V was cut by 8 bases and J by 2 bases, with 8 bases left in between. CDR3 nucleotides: TGTGCCAGCCGTCCGAACACAGATACGCAGTATTTT. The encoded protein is CASRPNTDTQYF.

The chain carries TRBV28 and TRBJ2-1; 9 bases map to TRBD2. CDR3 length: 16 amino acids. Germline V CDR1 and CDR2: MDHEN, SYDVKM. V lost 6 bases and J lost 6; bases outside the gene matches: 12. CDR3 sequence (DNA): TGTGCCAGCAGCGGGCCGGGACTAGCTCCCCCCAATGAGCAGTTCTTC. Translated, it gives CASSGPGLAPPNEQFF.